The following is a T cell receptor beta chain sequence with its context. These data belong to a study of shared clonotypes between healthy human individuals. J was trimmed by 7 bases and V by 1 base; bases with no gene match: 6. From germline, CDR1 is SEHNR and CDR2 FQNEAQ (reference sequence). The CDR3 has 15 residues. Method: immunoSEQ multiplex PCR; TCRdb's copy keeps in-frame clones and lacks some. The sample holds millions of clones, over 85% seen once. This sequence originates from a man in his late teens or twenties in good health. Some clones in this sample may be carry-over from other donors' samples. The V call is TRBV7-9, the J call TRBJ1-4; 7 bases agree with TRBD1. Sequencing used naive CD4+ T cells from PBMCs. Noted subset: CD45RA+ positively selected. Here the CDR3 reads CASSLVSGGGEKLFF. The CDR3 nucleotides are TGTGCCAGCAGCTTAGTGTCAGGGGGAGGTGAAAAACTGTTTTTT.